This T cell receptor beta chain was identified in a study of regulatory T cells in long-lasting Graves disease. Library construction for TCR beta used iRepertoire HTBI primers and Arm-PCR of CDR3 regions. Per the original methods: Across samples, 60 or so TRBV and about 13 TRBJ segments were found. TCRdb called the multiplex PCR reads again in MiXCR, with one record for every CDR3 protein. TCRdb assigned the V and J calls; the authors' analysis was not used. This sample has approximately 560,000 distinct CDR3 sequences; more than 15% occur once, and the top ten carry more than 10%. Trimming shortened V by 2 bases and J by 6 bases, and 7 bases separated the two germline ends. The CDR3 length is 12 residues. From germline, CDR1 is MNHEY and CDR2 SVGAGI. The sample holds many counts of this clonotype. Antigen: not known. Indicated time point: newly diagnosed GD, antithyroid drugs for less than 3 months. RNA isolated from PBMCs was used to make the TCR library.

Overall study results and limits: Favored usage of TRBV28, TRBJ1-2 and TRBJ2-5 was recorded in persistent disease.

These records were also assigned to another study, of T cells in Graves' hyperthyroidism and ophthalmopathy. From that report: Ophthalmopathy, as predicted by the model, came a median approximately 5.9 months after the prediction.

V and J are TRBV6-5 and TRBJ1-1; unclear D gene. This sample comprised peripheral blood mononuclear cells (PBMCs), obtained at new diagnosis, from a patient treated with antithyroid drugs. This TCR derives from a man between 18 and 29 years old with Graves disease. In DNA form, the CDR3 reads TGTGCCAGCAGTTACATGGTAGCTGAAGCTTTCTTT. It codes for CASSYMVAEAFF.